The source of this TCR beta chain is a study of T cell repertoires in cytomegalovirus infection. Turning to the study itself: Both CMV infection and a matching HLA type were indicated by public TCR beta signatures. The study's findings and limits: HLA-C-restricted TCR beta clonotypes specific for CMV led the ex vivo response. Public TCR beta family frequency separated CMV-and-HLA carriers, including in an independent cohort.

The table lists this clonotype with a few counts. Its antigen is as yet unknown. TCRdb re-analysed the reads in MiXCR, keeping a single row per CDR3 protein. Of approximately 290,000 distinct CDR3 sequences listed, about 23% were seen once; the top ten hold approximately 14%. V was trimmed by 2 bases and J by 9 bases, leaving 12 bases between them. Germline assignment: CDR1 SGHNT and CDR2 YYREEE (reference sequence). This CDR3 comprises 13 residues. The TCR was taken from a human donor in good health (CMV status not recorded). Some clones in this sample may be carry-over from other donors' samples. The chain carries TRBV5-4 and TRBJ2-1, with D unclear. Specimen: PBMCs. CDR3 DNA sequence: TGTGCCAGCAGCTTACAAAACAACGGTGAGCAGTTCTTC. Translated, it gives CASSLQNNGEQFF.